The subject of this entry is one T cell receptor (beta chain). This record belongs to a study of T cell changes during pregnancy in multiple sclerosis. TCRdb keeps only in-frame clones here, not all; method: immunoSEQ multiplex PCR. Of around 74,000 clones in the sample, approximately 91% were seen once. Germline trimming cut 4 bases from V and 2 bases from J; bases unmatched to any gene: 14. The CDR3 is 18 residues long. The sample consisted of peripheral blood, taken before pregnancy. The chain joins TRBV23-1 to TRBJ2-7, with TRBD2 matching 10 bases. TRBV23-1 is an ORF, and what it does is uncertain. This sequence originates from a female donor with multiple sclerosis, enrolled in a pregnancy study. CDR3 sequence reads: CASSPRPLAGRWAYEQYF. Here the CDR3 DNA reads TGCGCCAGCAGTCCTCGGCCACTAGCGGGACGATGGGCCTACGAGCAGTACTTC.